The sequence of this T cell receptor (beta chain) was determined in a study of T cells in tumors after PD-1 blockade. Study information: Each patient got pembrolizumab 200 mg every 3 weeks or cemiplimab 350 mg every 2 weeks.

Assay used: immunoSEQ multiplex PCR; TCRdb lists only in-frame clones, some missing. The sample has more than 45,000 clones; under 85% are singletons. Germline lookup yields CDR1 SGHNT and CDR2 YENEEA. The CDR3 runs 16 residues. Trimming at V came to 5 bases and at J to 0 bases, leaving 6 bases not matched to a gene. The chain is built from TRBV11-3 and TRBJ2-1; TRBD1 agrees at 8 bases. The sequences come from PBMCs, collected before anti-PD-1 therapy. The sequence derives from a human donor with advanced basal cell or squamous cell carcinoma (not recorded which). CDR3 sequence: CASSRGQGSSYNEQFF. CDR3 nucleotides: TGTGCCAGCAGCCGTGGACAGGGAAGCTCCTACAATGAGCAGTTCTTC.